A single sample is the source of the 26 T cell receptor beta chains below, sequenced in a study of blood T cell repertoires in COVID-19. Repertoires were generated with immunoSEQ multiplex PCR, while TCRdb's copy carries only in-frame clones and drops some. The sample gives more than 200,000 clones, roughly 88% of which show up once; about 5.9% is in the top ten. Input material: peripheral blood. Every receptor here comes from a woman in her 30s with COVID-19, enrolled during active disease.

The chain combines TRBV6-6 with TRBJ1-2, with TRBD1 matching 8 bases. Trimming at V came to 0 bases and at J to 7 bases, leaving 7 bases not matched to a gene. The CDR3 is made up of 15 amino acids. The V gene's germline CDR1 is MNHNY and CDR2 SVGAGI (reference sequence). The CDR3 here is CASSYSDRVYGGYTF. The CDR3 DNA reads TGTGCCAGCAGTTACTCGGACAGGGTCTATGGTGGCTACACCTTC.

The V gene is TRBV2, the J gene TRBJ1-2; 9 bases align to TRBD1. V lost 3 bases, J lost 4 bases, and 9 bases stayed unmatched. The CDR3 contains 16 residues. The germline V gene has CDR1 SNHLY and CDR2 FYNNEI. CDR3 sequence: CASSDPQGANPYGYTF. CDR3 sequence (DNA): TGTGCCAGCAGTGACCCACAGGGGGCAAACCCCTATGGCTACACCTTC.

The CDR3 region is CASSSLSGLSYNEQFF. The CDR3 DNA is TGTGCCAGCAGTTCCCTTAGCGGTCTTTCCTACAATGAGCAGTTCTTC. The rearrangement uses TRBV6-2 or TRBV6-3 and TRBJ2-1; possibly TRBD2 for D (6 bases). This CDR3 is built from 16 residues. V lost 4 bases and J lost 1, with 14 bases in between. CDR1 and CDR2 from the germline V gene are MNHEY and SVGEGT.

The chain has TRBV6-2 or TRBV6-3 and TRBJ2-7, with 9 bases matching TRBD1. This CDR3 is built from 14 residues. V lost 6 bases to trimming and J lost 3 bases; unmatched junction nucleotides: 6. Germline loops: CDR1 MNHEY, CDR2 SVGEGT. The CDR3 is CASSTWDRDYEQYV. The CDR3, as DNA: TGTGCCAGCAGCACCTGGGACAGGGACTACGAGCAGTACGTC.

The CDR3 coding sequence is TGTGCCAGCAGCCCCGACTGGAACGAGAACACCGGGGAGCTGTTTTTT. Protein sequence: CASSPDWNENTGELFF. V is TRBV11-2 and J is TRBJ2-2; D call uncertain. Germline assignment: CDR1 SGHAT and CDR2 FQNNGV. The CDR3 runs 16 residues. Trimming removed 5 bases from V and 1 base from J, with 14 bases in between.

The CDR3 spells CASSPLLAGNPNEQFF. In nucleotides, the CDR3 is TGTGCCAGCAGCCCACTTCTAGCGGGTAACCCTAATGAGCAGTTCTTC. This chain connects TRBV21-1 to TRBJ2-1; the table's D call, TRBD2, was not checked against the DNA. TRBV21-1 is listed as a pseudogene. There are 16 residues in the CDR3.

A remark on this clone: Other DNA sequences in this sample translate to the same CDR3. This chain connects TRBV12-3 or TRBV12-4 to TRBJ1-5; possibly TRBD1 for D (5 bases). This CDR3 contains 13 residues. V was trimmed by 3 bases and J by 4 bases, leaving 7 bases between them. The CDR3 DNA reads as TGTGCCAGCAGTTTCTCAGGGAATCAGCCCCAGCATTTT. Its translation: CASSFSGNQPQHF.

The genes are TRBV18 and TRBJ2-2, with D tentatively TRBD2 (6 bases). The CDR3 has 15 amino acids. Germline V gene lookup returns CDR1 KGHSH and CDR2 LQKENI. V lost 4 bases to trimming and J lost 0 bases, with 9 bases between them. For the CDR3, the DNA is TGTGCCAGCTCACAAGCGGGTACGAACACCGGGGAGCTGTTTTTT. This gives the protein CASSQAGTNTGELFF.

V usage is TRBV5-1 and J usage is TRBJ1-2, with 7 bases aligning to TRBD1. Losses at the gene ends were 0 bases for V and 0 bases for J; bases not matched to a gene: 2. Per the germline V gene, CDR1 is SGHRS and CDR2 is YFSETQ. The CDR3 consists of 15 residues. The CDR3 bases are TGCGCCAGCAGCTTGGAGGGGGCCCCTAACTATGGCTACACCTTC. Residues: CASSLEGAPNYGYTF. The variable domain in full, completed from reference TRBV5-1 and TRBJ1-2, reads KAGVTQTPRYLIKTRGQQVTLSCSPISGHRSVSWYQQTPGQGLQFLFEYFSETQRNKGNFPGRFSGRQFSNSRSEMNVSTLELGDSALYLCASSLEGAPNYGYTFGSGTRLTVV.

The V gene is TRBV7-2, the J gene TRBJ1-3; D call uncertain. CDR3 size: 16 residues. V was cut by 4 bases and J by 4 bases, with 17 bases left in between. Germline CDR1 is SGHTA and CDR2 is FQGNSA. In DNA form, the CDR3 reads TGTGCCAGCAGCTCCTGGCGGGGTAATCGAGGAAACACCATATATTTT. It translates to CASSSWRGNRGNTIYF.

This clone was detected a few times. Other DNA sequences within the sample encode an identical CDR3. The CDR3 region is CASSLGEGQTYEQYF. The CDR3 bases are TGTGCCAGCAGCTTAGGGGAGGGACAAACCTACGAGCAGTACTTC. The chain uses TRBV7-2 and TRBJ2-7, with D tentatively TRBD2 (7 bases). Trimming pared 1 base from V and 2 bases from J, leaving 12 bases between. The germline V gene has CDR1 SGHTA and CDR2 FQGNSA. CDR3 length equals 15 residues. Together with reference TRBV7-2 and TRBJ2-7, the CDR3 gives the full variable domain: GAGVSQSPSNKVTEKGKDVELRCDPISGHTALYWYRQSLGQGLEFLIYFQGNSAPDKSGLPSDRFSAERTGGSVSTLTIQRTQQEDSAVYLCASSLGEGQTYEQYFGPGTRLTVT.

The chain uses TRBV2 and TRBJ1-1; the D gene is possibly TRBD1 (5 bases). CDR1 is SNHLY and CDR2 is FYNNEI in the germline V gene. The CDR3 contains 16 residues. The CDR3 DNA sequence: TGTGCTTCGGCGAGGACAACTTCCAATATGAACACTGAAGCTTTCTTT. This encodes CASARTTSNMNTEAFF.

This chain joins TRBV5-1 and TRBJ2-2; 16 bases map to TRBD2. The CDR3 consists of 16 residues. Germline V lookup: CDR1 SGHRS, CDR2 YFSETQ. Trimming cost V 4 bases and J 6 bases; bases outside gene matches: 3. This CDR3 reads CASSGTSGGAAGELFF. The CDR3 DNA reads as TGCGCCAGCAGCGGGACTAGCGGGGGGGCAGCCGGGGAGCTGTTTTTT. Variable domain in full (rest from reference TRBV5-1 and TRBJ2-2): KAGVTQTPRYLIKTRGQQVTLSCSPISGHRSVSWYQQTPGQGLQFLFEYFSETQRNKGNFPGRFSGRQFSNSRSEMNVSTLELGDSALYLCASSGTSGGAAGELFFGEGSRLTVL.

V and J are TRBV5-1 and TRBJ1-3; TRBD1 matches at 8 bases. Germline-derived CDR1 and CDR2 are SGHRS and YFSETQ. The CDR3 has 15 residues. V shed 5 bases and J 3 bases; nucleotides not matched to a gene: 7. The CDR3 is CASRSTGEYGNTIYF. CDR3 nucleotide sequence: TGCGCCAGCAGGTCGACAGGGGAATATGGAAACACCATATATTTT.

The J gene is TRBJ2-5, the V gene TRBV10-3; 8 bases align to TRBD1. Per the germline V gene, CDR1 is ENHRY and CDR2 is SYGVKD. This CDR3 is 17 amino acids long. V dropped 4 bases and J dropped 4; count of bases not matched to a gene: 14. The CDR3 sequence is CAISVAGGHQSGETQYF. The CDR3 DNA follows: TGTGCCATCAGTGTGGCAGGGGGCCATCAATCAGGAGAGACCCAGTACTTC.

The V call is TRBV14, the J call TRBJ2-7, with D perhaps TRBD1 (6 bases). Germline CDR1 and CDR2: SGHDN and FVKESK. The CDR3 loop spans 14 amino acids. The V and J ends lost 0 bases and 2 bases respectively, with 8 bases between them. As DNA, the CDR3 is TGTGCCAGCAGCCAAGAGGACAGCCCCTACGAGCAGTACTTC. This encodes CASSQEDSPYEQYF. Full variable domain (outside the CDR3, taken from reference TRBV14 and TRBJ2-7): EAGVTQFPSHSVIEKGQTVTLRCDPISGHDNLYWYRRVMGKEIKFLLHFVKESKQDESGMPNNRFLAERTGGTYSTLKVQPAELEDSGVYFCASSQEDSPYEQYFGPGTRLTVT.

This chain uses TRBV5-4 with TRBJ2-3, with 8 positions matching TRBD2. CDR3 length equals 15 residues. The V and J ends lost 2 bases and 2 bases, in that order; junction bases with no gene match: 4. The germline gives CDR1 SGHNT, CDR2 YYREEE (reference sequence). The CDR3 loop reads CASSFQLADTDTQYF. The CDR3 bases are TGTGCCAGCAGCTTCCAACTAGCGGACACAGATACGCAGTATTTT.

The chain joins TRBV14 to TRBJ2-1; D uncertain. Looked up from germline, CDR1 is SGHDN and CDR2 is FVKESK. The CDR3 runs 15 residues. Trimming removed 1 base from V and 7 bases from J, with 14 bases in between. Written as DNA, the CDR3 is TGTGCCAGCAGCCAAGCGTCCTCGGGTAGAAATGAGCAGTTCTTC. Translated, it gives CASSQASSGRNEQFF.

The chain joins TRBV5-4 to TRBJ2-5; D might be TRBD2 (6 bases). The CDR3 is 15 amino acids. Trimming removed 3 bases at V and 7 bases at J, with 19 bases between. The germline V gene has CDR1 SGHNT and CDR2 YYREEE (reference sequence). The CDR3: CASSSGSRAGGTQYF. Written as DNA, the CDR3 is TGTGCCAGCAGCTCCGGGAGTAGGGCTGGGGGGACCCAGTACTTC.

This chain connects TRBV19 to TRBJ1-5, with TRBD1 as a possible D gene (6 bases). Germline assignment: CDR1 LNHDA and CDR2 SQIVND (reference sequence). CDR3 length: 18 residues. Trimming removed 3 bases at V and 0 bases at J, with 18 bases between. The CDR3 DNA follows: TGTGCCAGTAGTATCGAGACAGGCACCTTTTATAGCAATCAGCCCCAGCATTTT. It specifies CASSIETGTFYSNQPQHF.

This clone came up once. V and J are TRBV14 and TRBJ2-1; TRBD2 agrees at 7 bases. CDR1 and CDR2 from the germline V gene are SGHDN and FVKESK. The CDR3 is made up of 13 amino acids. The J segment lost 12 bases and the V segment lost 5 bases, leaving 10 bases of the junction unmatched. CDR3 bases: TGTGCCAGCAGCTCCCCGAGCTGGGGGGGGCAGTTCTTC. It yields the protein CASSSPSWGGQFF.

The genes are TRBV20-1 and TRBJ2-5; 7 bases map to TRBD2. The junction had 13 bases not matched to a gene; V was cut back by 3 bases and J by 9 bases. The CDR3 is 14 amino acids. CDR1 is DFQATT, CDR2 SNEGSKA, per germline (reference sequence). In DNA form, the CDR3 reads TGCAGTGCTAGTAGGCCTAGCGGTTCCTGGGCCCAGTACTTC. It is translated as CSASRPSGSWAQYF.

This chain links TRBV5-1 with TRBJ2-7; 7 bases align to TRBD1. The CDR3 extends over 16 amino acids. CDR1 is SGHRS, CDR2 YFSETQ, per germline. V was clipped by 0 bases and J by 0 bases; unmatched bases: 6. The CDR3 sequence: CASSLATTGSSYEQYV. The CDR3 coding sequence is TGCGCCAGCAGCTTGGCCACGACAGGGAGCTCCTACGAGCAGTACGTC.

This chain uses TRBV6-5 with TRBJ1-5; tentative D call: TRBD1 (5 bases). This CDR3 is 13 amino acids long. Germline CDR1 is MNHEY and CDR2 is SVGAGI. V was shortened by 6 bases and J by 9 bases, with 15 bases between the two germline ends. In nucleotides, the CDR3 is TGTGCCAGCAGCCGAGCGAAGGGGTGGCCCCAGCATTTT. Protein: CASSRAKGWPQHF.

This clone was counted between two and nine times. The J gene is TRBJ1-1, the V gene TRBV2, with D uncertain. V was shortened by 2 bases and J by 7 bases, with 11 bases between the two germline ends. Germline CDR1 SNHLY, CDR2 FYNNEI. The CDR3 extends over 13 amino acids. As DNA, the CDR3 is TGTGCCAGCAGTGAACAAGTAACAGATGAAGCTTTCTTT. Its protein product is CASSEQVTDEAFF. The full variable domain, completed using reference TRBV2 and TRBJ1-1, is EPEVTQTPSHQVTQMGQEVILRCVPISNHLYFYWYRQILGQKVEFLVSFYNNEISEKSEIFDDQFSVERPDGSNFTLKIRSTKLEDSAMYFCASSEQVTDEAFFGQGTRLTVV.

The rearrangement links TRBV27 to TRBJ2-4; 7 bases agree with TRBD2. J gave up 0 bases and V 5 bases, and 10 bases lay outside the gene matches. The CDR3 has 17 amino acids. Germline assignment: CDR1 MNHEY and CDR2 SMNVEV (reference sequence). CDR3 residues: CASSQWGGTRAKNIQYF. CDR3 sequence (DNA): TGTGCCAGCAGTCAGTGGGGGGGGACCCGAGCCAAAAACATTCAGTACTTC.